A selection of T cell receptor beta chains follows, all from one sample in a study of shared clonotypes between healthy human individuals. Measured with immunoSEQ multiplex PCR; TCRdb has only the in-frame clones, and not every one. The data show 2 million to 2.5 million clones, about 94% seen once. Sequencing was done on a sample of naive CD4+ T cells sorted from blood. These receptors were taken from a man in his late teens or twenties in good health. The CDR3 runs from the conserved cysteine through the conserved F or W. D genes are given only for firm matches. Clone size is stated in some rows and not others, as once, few, many or a class when expanded.

len	v_gene	j_gene	abundance	d_gene	CDR3aa	CDR3nt
14	TRBV4-1	TRBJ2-7	NA	NA	CASSSILGVYEQYF	TGCGCCAGCAGCTCTATATTAGGGGTCTACGAGCAGTACTTC
16	TRBV9	TRBJ1-3	NA	TRBD1	CASSVQTGQSGNTIYF	TGTGCCAGCAGCGTACAGACAGGGCAATCCGGAAACACCATATATTTT
13	TRBV28	TRBJ2-7	NA	NA	CASVPGNTYEQYF	TGTGCCAGCGTCCCGGGGAACACCTACGAGCAGTACTTC
13	TRBV25-1	TRBJ1-4	NA	NA	CASSEGGREKLFF	TGTGCCAGCAGTGAGGGGGGAAGGGAAAAACTGTTTTTT
17	TRBV5-1	TRBJ1-1	NA	TRBD1	CASSLSGGSGMSTEAFF	TGCGCCAGCAGCTTATCAGGGGGAAGTGGGATGAGCACTGAAGCTTTCTTT
16	TRBV5-8	TRBJ2-6	NA	TRBD1	CASGRGFFSGANVLTF	TGTGCCAGCGGCAGGGGGTTCTTCTCTGGGGCCAACGTCCTGACTTTC
13	TRBV5-1	TRBJ1-1	NA	NA	CASSLKRDTEAFF	TGCGCCAGCAGCTTGAAGAGGGATACTGAAGCTTTCTTT
15	TRBV11-2	TRBJ2-7	NA	NA	CASSLAPGQAYEQYF	TGTGCCAGCAGCTTAGCCCCGGGACAAGCCTACGAACAGTACTTC
14	TRBV5-1	TRBJ2-7	NA	TRBD1	CASSLEYRGGEQYF	TGCGCCAGCAGCTTGGAATACAGGGGTGGAGAGCAGTACTTC
15	TRBV27	TRBJ2-7	once	NA	CASSLYTGGGYEQYF	TGTGCCAGCAGTTTATACACAGGGGGGGGCTACGAGCAGTACTTC
15	TRBV25-1	TRBJ1-4	NA	NA	CASSEWLGGNEKLFF	TGTGCCAGCAGTGAATGGCTTGGGGGTAATGAAAAACTGTTTTTT
15	TRBV15	TRBJ2-3	NA	NA	CATSTHGRSTDTQYF	TGTGCCACCAGCACCCACGGGAGAAGCACAGATACGCAGTATTTT
14	TRBV18	TRBJ2-7	NA	NA	CASSPPSGTYEQYF	TGTGCCAGCTCACCACCGAGCGGTACCTACGAGCAGTACTTC
15	TRBV18	TRBJ2-1	NA	NA	CASSPVTGSYNEQFF	TGTGCCAGCTCACCCGTAACGGGTTCCTACAATGAGCAGTTCTTC
15	TRBV28	TRBJ1-2	NA	TRBD1	CASSFRTGANYGYTF	TGTGCCAGCAGTTTCCGGACAGGAGCTAACTATGGCTACACCTTC
13	TRBV10-3	TRBJ2-3	NA	NA	CAISDPPSDTQYF	TGTGCCATCAGTGACCCCCCATCAGATACGCAGTATTTT
15	TRBV9	TRBJ2-2	NA	NA	CASSPVGGNTGELFF	TGTGCCAGCAGCCCCGTCGGGGGAAACACCGGGGAGCTGTTTTTT
16	TRBV5-4	TRBJ2-1	NA	TRBD2	CASSSVLAGGNNEQFF	TGTGCCAGCAGCTCTGTCCTAGCGGGGGGAAACAATGAGCAGTTCTTC
16	TRBV19	TRBJ1-1	NA	NA	CASSHPRPDRNTEAFF	TGTGCCAGTAGCCATCCCCGACCGGACAGGAACACTGAAGCTTTCTTT
17	TRBV30	TRBJ1-2	NA	TRBD1	CAWSVPGTGPNFGGYTF	TGTGCCTGGAGTGTACCTGGGACAGGTCCAAACTTTGGCGGCTACACCTTC
13	TRBV7-2	TRBJ2-7	NA	NA	CASSLDSGFEQYF	TGTGCCAGCAGCTTAGACTCAGGGTTCGAGCAGTACTTC
13	TRBV9	TRBJ2-2	NA	NA	CASSAASTGELFF	TGTGCCAGCAGTGCGGCTAGCACCGGGGAGCTGTTTTTT
16	TRBV5-1	TRBJ2-5	NA	TRBD2	CASKETSGGPLETQYF	TGCGCCAGCAAAGAGACTAGCGGGGGGCCTTTGGAGACCCAGTACTTC
17	TRBV30	TRBJ1-4	NA	TRBD1	CAWSGRRGRATNEKLFF	TGTGCCTGGAGTGGGCGCAGGGGGAGGGCAACTAATGAAAAACTGTTTTTT
13	TRBV6-1	TRBJ1-2	few	NA	CASSVAGQGGYTF	TGTGCCAGCAGTGTAGCGGGGCAAGGTGGCTACACCTTC
13	TRBV6-6	TRBJ2-3	NA	NA	CASSTADGDTQYF	TGTGCCAGCAGTACCGCGGACGGAGATACGCAGTATTTT
17	TRBV18	TRBJ2-6	once	TRBD2	CASSVAGGASGANVLTF	TGTGCCAGCTCCGTTGCGGGGGGCGCATCTGGGGCCAACGTCCTGACTTTC
12	TRBV13	TRBJ1-2	NA	NA	CASSLNLRGYTF	TGTGCCAGCAGCTTAAATCTGCGTGGCTACACCTTC
13	TRBV30	TRBJ2-1	NA	TRBD1	CAWNRGLYNEQFF	TGTGCCTGGAACAGGGGCCTATACAATGAGCAGTTCTTC
12	TRBV15	TRBJ2-7	NA	NA	CATSRGRDEQYF	TGTGCCACCAGCAGAGGACGGGACGAGCAGTACTTC
17	TRBV15	TRBJ2-3	once	TRBD2	CATSREASGGILDTQYF	TGTGCCACCAGCAGAGAGGCGAGCGGGGGGATCCTGGATACGCAGTATTTT
18	TRBV28	TRBJ2-7	NA	TRBD1	CASSFSLTVGQRAYEQYF	TGTGCCAGCAGTTTTTCCCTTACCGTGGGACAGAGAGCCTACGAGCAGTACTTC
13	TRBV11-2	TRBJ2-5	once	NA	CASSPQGIGTQYF	TGTGCCAGCAGCCCCCAAGGAATCGGGACCCAGTACTTC
16	TRBV11-2	TRBJ2-5	NA	TRBD2	CASSLAVAGGQETQYF	TGTGCCAGCAGCTTAGCGGTAGCGGGGGGGCAAGAGACCCAGTACTTC
13	TRBV11-2	TRBJ1-3	NA	NA	CASSFQEGNTIYF	TGTGCCAGCAGCTTTCAGGAGGGAAACACCATATATTTT
12	TRBV30	TRBJ1-5	few	NA	CAWSGSYQPQHF	TGTGCCTGGAGTGGGTCGTATCAGCCCCAGCATTTT
12	TRBV5-6	TRBJ2-7	NA	NA	CASSITPWEQYF	TGTGCCAGCAGCATAACCCCCTGGGAGCAGTACTTC
12	TRBV6-5	TRBJ1-6	NA	NA	CASSAINSPLHF	TGTGCCAGCAGCGCAATCAATTCACCCCTCCACTTT
13	TRBV4-3	TRBJ1-2	NA	NA	CASSQESQAGYTF	TGCGCCAGCAGCCAAGAGAGTCAGGCTGGCTACACCTTC
16	TRBV28	TRBJ1-3	NA	TRBD1	CASRSGGADSGNTIYF	TGTGCCAGCAGGTCAGGGGGCGCCGATTCAGGAAACACCATATATTTT
15	TRBV6-1	TRBJ1-6	NA	TRBD1	CASSGTGDGNSPLHF	TGTGCCAGCAGTGGAACAGGGGATGGGAATTCACCCCTCCACTTT
13	TRBV30	TRBJ1-6	NA	NA	CAWSYRVESPLHF	TGTGCCTGGTCCTACAGGGTCGAGTCACCCCTCCACTTT
14	TRBV19	TRBJ1-1	NA	NA	CASSIVWANTEAFF	TGTGCCAGTAGTATAGTTTGGGCGAACACTGAAGCTTTCTTT
13	TRBV6-5	TRBJ2-7	NA	TRBD2	CASGLAASYEQYF	TGTGCCAGCGGACTAGCGGCCTCCTACGAGCAGTACTTC
12	TRBV28	TRBJ1-5	few	NA	CASSFVRQPQHF	TGTGCCAGCAGTTTTGTTCGTCAGCCCCAGCATTTT
17	TRBV28	TRBJ1-5	NA	NA	CASSLGTKLGQNQPQHF	TGTGCCAGCAGTTTGGGAACCAAGTTGGGCCAAAATCAGCCCCAGCATTTT
15	TRBV7-2	TRBJ1-2	NA	TRBD1	CASRPGTGGGYGYTF	TGTGCCAGCAGACCTGGGACAGGGGGAGGCTATGGCTACACCTTC
13	TRBV7-2	TRBJ2-7	NA	NA	CASSFRAYYEQYF	TGTGCCAGCAGCTTCAGGGCCTACTACGAGCAGTACTTC
15	TRBV18	TRBJ2-1	NA	NA	CASSRNVLGYNEQFF	TGTGCCAGCTCCCGTAATGTACTAGGATACAATGAGCAGTTCTTC